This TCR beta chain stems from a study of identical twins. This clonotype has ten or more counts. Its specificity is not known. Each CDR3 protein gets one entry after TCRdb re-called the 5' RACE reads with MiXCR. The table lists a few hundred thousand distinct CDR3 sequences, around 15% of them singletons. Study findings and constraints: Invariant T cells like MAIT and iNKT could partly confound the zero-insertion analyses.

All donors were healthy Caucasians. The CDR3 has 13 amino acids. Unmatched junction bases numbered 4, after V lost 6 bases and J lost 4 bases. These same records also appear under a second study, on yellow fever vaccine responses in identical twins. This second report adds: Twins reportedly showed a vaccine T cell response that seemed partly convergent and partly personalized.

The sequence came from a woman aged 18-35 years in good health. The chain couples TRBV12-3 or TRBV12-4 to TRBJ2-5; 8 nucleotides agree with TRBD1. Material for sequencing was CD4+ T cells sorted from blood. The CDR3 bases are TGTGCCAGCAGAGACAGGGGTCTAGAGACCCAGTACTTC. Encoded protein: CASRDRGLETQYF.